The subject of this entry is one T cell receptor beta chain. What it binds is unknown. The data originate from a study of cytomegalovirus exposure and HLA in healthy donors. Findings of the study overall: Many donors carried some public TCRs, although rarity characterized most TCR sequences.

The CDR3 has 14 amino acids. In germline, CDR1 is MDHEN, CDR2 SYDVKM. With 8 bases clipped from V and 2 bases from J, the junction kept 6 bases outside the gene matches. Primers included in the PCR were 60 Vbeta and 13 Jbeta primers. Repertoires were generated with immunoSEQ multiplex PCR, while TCRdb's copy carries only in-frame clones and drops some. This sample has about 160,000 clones; about four fifths occur once, and the top ten carry more than 7%. This sequence originates from a male donor in good health and CMV-seropositive. The J gene is TRBJ2-7, the V gene TRBV28; TRBD2 agrees at 10 bases. Sequencing was performed on PBMCs. The CDR3 DNA sequence: TGTGCCAGCTCTAGCGGGAGTACCGCCTACGAGCAGTACTTC. Its protein product is CASSSGSTAYEQYF.